The next 5 T cell receptor beta chains were all read from a single sample in a study of early T cells in non-severe SARS-CoV-2 infection. TCRdb reanalysed the 5' RACE reads using MiXCR and keeps one entry per CDR3 protein. The sample has around 55,000 distinct CDR3 sequences; 12% are singletons. Material for sequencing was whole blood. All receptors come from an adult who was a healthcare worker with PCR-confirmed SARS-CoV-2 infection or an uninfected control (not recorded which).

The chain has TRBV6-1 and TRBJ1-2; D remains unclear. V was clipped by 3 bases and J by 5 bases, with 4 bases between them. Per the germline V gene, CDR1 is MNHNS and CDR2 is SASEGT. The CDR3 is 11 residues long. The CDR3 loop reads CASSDQYGYTF. CDR3 coding DNA: TGTGCCAGCAGTGACCAATATGGCTACACCTTC.

This clonotype turned up a few times. The rearrangement joins TRBV3-1 to TRBJ2-1; 11 bases match TRBD1. In germline, CDR1 is LGHDT, CDR2 YNNKEL (reference sequence). With 1 base clipped from V and 4 bases from J, the junction kept 12 bases outside the gene matches. The CDR3 length is 19 residues. CDR3 amino acids: CASSQAPPGQGAGYNEQFF. DNA of the CDR3: TGTGCCAGCAGCCAAGCCCCCCCCGGACAGGGGGCAGGATACAATGAGCAGTTCTTC.

This clonotype was seen ten or more times. The chain carries TRBV20-1 and TRBJ2-1; TRBD2 might be the D (5 bases). The CDR3 sequence is 14 residues long. CDR1 is DFQATT, CDR2 SNEGSKA, per germline (reference sequence). The CDR3 nucleotides are TGCAGCGTAGACCGGGGTAGCTCCTACAATGAGCAGTTCTTC. Translation: CSVDRGSSYNEQFF.

This clonotype was detected ten times or more. This chain's CDR3 is CASNLEGTDTQYF. The CDR3, as DNA: TGTGCCAGTAATTTAGAGGGCACAGATACGCAGTATTTT. The rearrangement links TRBV19 to TRBJ2-3, with D unclear. Trimming pared 7 bases from V and 1 base from J, leaving 9 bases between. CDR3 length equals 13 residues. CDR1 is LNHDA, CDR2 SQIVND, per germline (reference sequence).

The rearrangement joins TRBV6-1 to TRBJ2-1; weak D call: TRBD1 (5 bases). The ends were cut back, 3 bases at V and 0 bases at J, with 12 bases in the middle. CDR1 and CDR2 from the germline V gene are MNHNS and SASEGT. The CDR3 length is 16 residues. The CDR3 here is CASSEGDRGSYNEQFF. DNA of the CDR3: TGTGCCAGCAGTGAGGGTGACAGAGGCTCCTACAATGAGCAGTTCTTC.